These 23 T cell receptor beta chains were all obtained from the same sample, sequenced in a study of early T cells in non-severe SARS-CoV-2 infection. From the 5' RACE reads, TCRdb called clonotypes with MiXCR, one entry per CDR3 protein. The data show some 67,000 distinct CDR3 sequences, with 9% to 10% seen just once and roughly a sixth held by the top ten. The source was whole blood, collected at baseline. The receptors were gathered from an adult who was a healthcare worker with PCR-confirmed SARS-CoV-2 infection or an uninfected control (not recorded which).

The chain is built from TRBV5-1 and TRBJ2-3; the D gene is possibly TRBD2 (5 bases). Germline CDR1 reads SGHRS; CDR2 reads YFSETQ. The ends were cut back, 4 bases at V and 0 bases at J, with 12 bases in the middle. The CDR3 length is 15 residues. CDR3 in amino acids: CASSPRADSTDTQYF. The CDR3 DNA follows: TGCGCCAGCAGCCCACGAGCGGATAGCACAGATACGCAGTATTTT.

V usage is TRBV29-1 and J usage is TRBJ2-3; D remains unclear. CDR3 length equals 12 residues. Trimming pared 4 bases from V and 4 bases from J, leaving 9 bases between. Germline CDR1 and CDR2: SQVTM and ANQGSEA. The chain's CDR3 is CSVVVAADTQYF. CDR3 bases: TGCAGCGTTGTAGTGGCCGCAGATACGCAGTATTTT.

In its sample, this clonotype was seen a few times. The rearrangement uses TRBV5-5 and TRBJ2-2; D uncertain. The CDR3 is 12 amino acids. Germline CDR1 reads SGHKS; CDR2 reads YYEKEE (reference sequence). V gave up 2 bases and J gave up 9 bases, with 8 bases separating them. Here the CDR3 DNA reads TGTGCCAGCAGCTTCAGTGATAGGGAGCTGTTTTTT. Encoded protein: CASSFSDRELFF.

This clonotype has at least ten counts. The V and J genes are TRBV4-1 and TRBJ2-2; 7 bases align to TRBD2. CDR3 length: 16 residues. Losses at the gene ends were 0 bases for V and 4 bases for J; bases not matched to a gene: 5. CDR1 is MGHRA and CDR2 is YSYEKL in the germline V gene. The CDR3 region is CASSQEASGGTGELFF. The CDR3 nucleotides read TGCGCCAGCAGCCAAGAAGCTAGCGGAGGCACCGGGGAGCTGTTTTTT.

The rearrangement links TRBV4-2 to TRBJ2-5; D is uncertain. Trimming left V 0 bases short and J 0 bases short, with 8 bases between. This CDR3 is 15 amino acids long. Germline-derived CDR1 and CDR2 are LGHNA and YNFKEQ. This CDR3 is CASSQDETYQETQYF. The CDR3 coding sequence is TGTGCCAGCAGCCAAGATGAGACGTACCAAGAGACCCAGTACTTC.

This clonotype was recorded a few times. This chain joins TRBV7-2 and TRBJ1-1, with a tentative D call TRBD1 (6 bases). Trimming took 8 bases from V and 7 from J, leaving 17 bases between them. CDR3 length: 13 residues. CDR1 is SGHTA, CDR2 FQGNSA, per germline. As DNA, the CDR3 is TGTGCCAGCGGAAGAGGGGGTATAGGTGAAGCTTTCTTT. Protein product: CASGRGGIGEAFF.

This clonotype showed up many times. The genes are TRBV29-1 and TRBJ1-1, with D unclear. The CDR3 spans 13 residues. The V gene's germline CDR1 is SQVTM and CDR2 ANQGSEA. Trimming took off 0 bases at V and 5 bases at J, with 10 bases between the two ends. In DNA, the CDR3 is TGCAGCGTTGAAGATCGGGCTGGGACTGAAGCTTTCTTT. Translating gives CSVEDRAGTEAFF.

This clonotype was observed many times. The V and J genes are TRBV7-2 and TRBJ1-5, with 8 bases identical to TRBD1. The ends lost 3 bases at V and 3 bases at J; junction bases unmatched: 4. CDR1 and CDR2 (germline): SGHTA, FQGNSA. This CDR3 has 15 amino acids. The CDR3 DNA reads TGTGCCAGCAGCTTGGGGACAGGCTACAATCAGCCCCAGCATTTT. Its protein is CASSLGTGYNQPQHF.

This clonotype was seen a handful of times. V usage is TRBV28 and J usage is TRBJ2-1; the match to TRBD2 covers 10 bases. Germline CDR1 reads MDHEN; CDR2 reads SYDVKM. The ends lost 3 bases at V and 8 bases at J; junction bases unmatched: 7. The CDR3 contains 15 residues. Here the CDR3 reads CASSFLRTSGHEQFF. CDR3 DNA sequence: TGTGCCAGCAGTTTCCTCCGGACTAGCGGCCATGAGCAGTTCTTC.

This clonotype was counted at least ten times. The rearrangement links TRBV28 to TRBJ2-3, with TRBD2 matching 8 bases. The ends lost 6 bases at V and 0 bases at J; junction bases unmatched: 20. CDR1 is MDHEN, CDR2 SYDVKM, per germline. The CDR3 is 20 amino acids. The CDR3 DNA sequence: TGTGCCAGCAGCCGGCGGCCAAAAAGCGGGAGACCGATTAGCACAGATACGCAGTATTTT. Amino acids: CASSRRPKSGRPISTDTQYF.

This clonotype was counted ten times or more. The rearrangement uses TRBV28 and TRBJ2-7; D ambiguous. Looked up from germline, CDR1 is MDHEN and CDR2 is SYDVKM. Trimming stripped 4 bases from V and 4 bases from J, with 17 bases between. The CDR3 runs to 15 residues. The CDR3 sequence is CASSSLTDISYEQYF. The CDR3 DNA reads TGTGCCAGCAGTTCCCTGACGGATATCTCGTACGAGCAGTACTTC.

This chain connects TRBV7-6 to TRBJ2-7, with 8 bases that match TRBD1. CDR1 and CDR2 (germline): SGHVS, FNYEAQ. J gave up 6 bases and V 3 bases, and 7 bases lay outside the gene matches. This CDR3 region has 14 residues. This CDR3 reads CASSFGQGVVEQYF. The CDR3 DNA reads as TGTGCCAGCAGCTTCGGACAGGGAGTAGTCGAGCAGTACTTC.

This clonotype was picked up many times. CDR3 loop: CASSSRMNTEAFF. The CDR3 DNA follows: TGCGCCAGCTCGAGTCGCATGAACACTGAAGCTTTCTTT. The V and J genes are TRBV10-2 and TRBJ1-1; no firm D call. Germline V gives CDR1 WSHSY, CDR2 SAAADI. This CDR3 contains 13 residues. The V end was cut by 8 bases, the J end by 0 bases, with 10 bases between.

This clonotype was counted at least ten times. The chain links TRBV4-2 to TRBJ2-6; D is undetermined. CDR1 LGHNA and CDR2 YNFKEQ come from the germline V gene. The V gene lost 1 base and the J gene lost 1 base, with 8 bases spanning the gap. This CDR3 is 16 amino acids long. CDR3 bases: TGTGCCAGCAGCCAAGCACCTAATTCTGGGGCCAACGTCCTGACTTTC. This codes for CASSQAPNSGANVLTF.

This clonotype showed up many times. The chain uses TRBV6-2 or TRBV6-3 and TRBJ2-1; a possible D gene is TRBD1 (5 bases). The CDR3 sequence is 14 residues long. Germline V CDR1 and CDR2: MNHEY, SVGEGT. Trimming pared 3 bases from V and 12 bases from J, leaving 18 bases between. The CDR3 loop is CASSYGAGKGRQFF. The CDR3 DNA reads TGTGCCAGCAGTTATGGGGCAGGGAAGGGCCGGCAGTTCTTC.

The rearrangement joins TRBV29-1 to TRBJ2-7; D is ambiguous. V was trimmed by 7 bases and J by 0 bases, leaving 10 bases between them. There are 12 residues in the CDR3. Germline V lookup: CDR1 SQVTM, CDR2 ANQGSEA. The chain's CDR3 is CSAVNLSYEQYF. The CDR3 DNA reads TGCAGCGCCGTAAACCTCTCCTACGAGCAGTACTTC.

The table lists this clonotype with many counts. The genes are TRBV4-2 and TRBJ2-7; 9 bases are shared with TRBD1. CDR3 size: 15 residues. The J segment lost 0 bases and the V segment lost 1 base, leaving 1 base of the junction unmatched. Germline loops: CDR1 LGHNA, CDR2 YNFKEQ. The CDR3 is CASSQGQGVSYEQYF. CDR3 DNA sequence: TGTGCCAGCAGCCAAGGACAGGGGGTCTCCTACGAGCAGTACTTC.

This clonotype came up a few times. The chain carries TRBV20-1 and TRBJ2-1; D is possibly TRBD1 (6 bases). The CDR3 extends over 16 amino acids. Germline assignment: CDR1 DFQATT and CDR2 SNEGSKA (reference sequence). Trimming took off 3 bases at V and 0 bases at J, with 15 bases between the two ends. The CDR3, as DNA: TGCAGTGCTAGTCTGGGCAGGGGATCCTCCTACAATGAGCAGTTCTTC. This encodes CSASLGRGSSYNEQFF.

The chain joins TRBV7-2 to TRBJ2-2, with 8 positions matching TRBD2. Per the germline V gene, CDR1 is SGHTA and CDR2 is FQGNSA. The CDR3 contains 16 residues. J lost 4 bases, V lost 5 bases, and 9 bases had no gene match. The CDR3 here is CASSVGVAGPTGELFF. CDR3 DNA sequence: TGTGCCAGCAGCGTCGGGGTAGCGGGACCCACCGGGGAGCTGTTTTTT.

This clonotype has more than one count but fewer than ten. The chain uses TRBV28 and TRBJ1-5; no definite D call. The germline CDR1 and CDR2 sequences are MDHEN and SYDVKM. The CDR3 totals 13 residues. The V end lost 5 bases, the J end lost 7 bases, and 12 bases lay between the germline ends. For the CDR3, the DNA is TGTGCCAGCAGTAACCCTTCAGGCCAGCCCCAGCATTTT. Its translation: CASSNPSGQPQHF.

The rearrangement uses TRBV25-1 and TRBJ1-2; unclear D gene. The length of the CDR3 is 12 residues. Per the germline V gene, CDR1 is MGHDK and CDR2 is SYGVNS. Trimming cost V 5 bases and J 1 base, with 5 bases left between them. The CDR3 here is CASSKGNYGYTF. CDR3 nucleotides: TGTGCCAGCAGTAAGGGTAACTATGGCTACACCTTC.

As to this clonotype: The junction does not match germline at one end; this may be a read error. The rearrangement uses TRBV6-1 and TRBJ2-7; tentative D call: TRBD2 (6 bases). Germline loops: CDR1 MNHNS, CDR2 SASEGT. The CDR3 has 11 residues. The CDR3 coding sequence is TGCGCCGGGGGTGAACTTTACGAGCAGTACTTC. Its protein product is CAGGELYEQYF.

Ten or more counts support this clonotype. The chain uses TRBV20-1 and TRBJ2-5, with 8 bases identical to TRBD1. Looked up from germline, CDR1 is DFQATT and CDR2 is SNEGSKA (reference sequence). CDR3 length equals 13 residues. Losses at the gene ends were 6 bases for V and 6 bases for J; bases not matched to a gene: 9. For the CDR3, the DNA is TGCAGTGCCCCTGGACAGGGCGGAAAGACCCAGTACTTC. The encoded protein is CSAPGQGGKTQYF.